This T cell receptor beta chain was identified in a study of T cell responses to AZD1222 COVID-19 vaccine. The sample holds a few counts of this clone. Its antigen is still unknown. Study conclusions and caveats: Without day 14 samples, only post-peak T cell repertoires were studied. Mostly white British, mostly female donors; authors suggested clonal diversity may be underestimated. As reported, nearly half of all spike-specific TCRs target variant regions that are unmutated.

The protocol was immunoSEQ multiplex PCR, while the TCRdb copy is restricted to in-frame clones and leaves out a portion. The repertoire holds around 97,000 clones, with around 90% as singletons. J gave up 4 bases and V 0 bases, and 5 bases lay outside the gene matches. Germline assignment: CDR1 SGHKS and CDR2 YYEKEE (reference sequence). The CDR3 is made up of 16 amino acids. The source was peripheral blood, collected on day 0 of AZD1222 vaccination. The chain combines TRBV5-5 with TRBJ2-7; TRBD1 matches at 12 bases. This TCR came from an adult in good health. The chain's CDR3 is CASSLAPGQGAYEQYF. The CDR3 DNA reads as TGTGCCAGCAGCTTGGCCCCGGGACAGGGGGCTTACGAGCAGTACTTC.